This entry features one TCR beta chain sequence. Germline V lookup: CDR1 MNHEY, CDR2 SMNVEV (reference sequence). CDR3 size: 14 residues. V lost 6 bases to trimming and J lost 8 bases; unmatched junction nucleotides: 12. The data are from a study of T-cell reconstitution after alpha-beta-depleted transplantation in children. The TCRbeta library incorporated unique molecular identifiers. MiXCR was run by TCRdb on the PCR reads, yielding one entry per CDR3 protein. This table has some 550,000 distinct CDR3 sequences, roughly 23% appearing once. The rearrangement uses TRBV27 and TRBJ1-2; 7 bases agree with TRBD1. Sequencing used PBMCs, mostly from graft donor cells, obtained 360 days after TCRalphabeta/CD19-depleted stem cell transplant. This sequence was found in a boy in the first two years of life who had a stem cell transplant for acute myeloid leukemia, so the T cells may come from the graft donor. The CDR3 DNA is TGTGCCAGCAGGAACTACCCAGGGGGACTCGGCTACACCTTC. This translates into CASRNYPGGLGYTF.